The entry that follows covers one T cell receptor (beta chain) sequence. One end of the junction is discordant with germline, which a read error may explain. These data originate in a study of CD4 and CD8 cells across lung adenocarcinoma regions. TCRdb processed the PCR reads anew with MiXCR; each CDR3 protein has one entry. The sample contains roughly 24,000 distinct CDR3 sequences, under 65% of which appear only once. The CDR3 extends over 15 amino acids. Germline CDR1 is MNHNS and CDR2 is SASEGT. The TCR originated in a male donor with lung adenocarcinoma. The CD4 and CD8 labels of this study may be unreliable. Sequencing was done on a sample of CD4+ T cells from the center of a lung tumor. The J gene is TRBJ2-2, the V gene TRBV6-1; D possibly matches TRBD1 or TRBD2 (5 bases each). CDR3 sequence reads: CASGLQAGSTGTLYF. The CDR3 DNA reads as TGTGCCAGCGGACTCCAGGCTGGGAGCACCGGGACGCTGTATTTT.